The present T cell receptor beta chain was sequenced within a study of Ad26.COV2.S vaccination and SARS-CoV-2 variants (dated by TCRdb to the early 2020s). Study-wide context: Vaccine-arm donors were drawn from COV1001, a multicentre, randomized, double-blind, placebo-controlled phase I-IIa trial of Ad26.COV2.S in healthy adults. Dosing of Ad26.COV2.S was intramuscular, at either 5x10^10 or 1x10^11 viral particles, delivered as one shot or as two shots spaced 56 days apart. TCRbeta repertoire sequencing served as the tool for gauging how specific and how broad the SARS-CoV-2-reactive T cell receptors were following Ad26.COV2.S vaccination. The TCR-sequenced set comprised approximately 32 samples: some 20 Ad26.COV2.S vaccine recipients, 5 placebo recipients and 8 SARS-CoV-2 convalescent individuals. Trial participants were randomized into five groups of five, in which low-dose or high-dose Ad26.COV2.S was given once or twice, or placebo was given on both occasions. Throughout the experiments and outcome assessment, investigators stayed blinded to trial group allocation.

The full study reports these points: The study lacked the statistical power to compare responses across vaccine doses or regimens. Vaccine and placebo recipients had similar non-spike TCR breadth, a finding consistent with the vaccine containing only spike. After vaccination, spike-specific CD8+ and CD4+ T cell responses were reported to show substantial breadth. Spike-specific TCR breadth was higher in Ad26.COV2.S recipients than in placebo recipients (P = 0.0014). According to the authors, total T cell responses may have been underestimated by the TCR breadth and depth analyses.

The germline V end is reduced by 4 bases and the J end by 0 bases; junction bases left unmatched: 7. CDR1 and CDR2 (SGHDT, YYEEEE) derive from the germline V gene. Including the terminal cysteine and phenylalanine, the CDR3 comprises 16 residues. Only the CDR3 portion is preserved as DNA: 48 bases, with reading frame beginning at the first base. The immunoSEQ Assay was used to sequence TCRbeta CDR3 regions. After extraction, genomic DNA underwent amplification by bias-controlled multiplex PCR, followed by high-throughput sequencing. The authors' pipeline ran thus. To quantify the absolute abundance of every unique TCRbeta CDR3 region, sequences were collapsed and filtered. Usable DNA was measured by amplifying reference genes present in all nucleated cells, and TCRbeta template counts were normalized to that usable DNA to estimate T cell fraction. Repertoire TCRs were annotated as SARS-CoV-2-specific when V gene, CDR3 amino acid sequence and J gene were exactly matched to a known reactive TCR set. MIRA supplied the reference SARS-CoV-2 TCR set, which was filtered for enrichment in COVID-19-positive ImmuneCODE repertoires so that public or cross-reactive TCRs were removed. Drawing on the MIRA antigens, annotated TCRs were analysed further at the level of specific ORF or position within ORF. Breadth was defined as the number of annotated unique rearrangements divided by the total number of unique productive rearrangements, and depth was defined as the summed frequency of the annotated unique rearrangements. TCR breadth was compared between groups using two-sided Wilcoxon rank-sum tests. TCRdb took over this immuneACCESS table, retaining in-frame rearrangements with V and J assigned. Such tables are incomplete; in checked studies, under half of the missing clones stem from an unresolved V gene, and the remainder is unexplained. For V, J and clone size, that table is used; D and trimming come from the DNA. In all, the sample holds just over 350,000 clones, and around 83% of those were seen once. Around 3.3% of the sample belongs to the ten largest clones.

Interpreted using the paper, the treatment or condition label stands for: some 20 received Ad26.COV2.S at low or high dose, single or two shots; roughly five received placebo; per-sample allocation not given. Repertoires of vaccine and placebo recipients were sequenced from samples taken on day 63 after the first injection. Between 29 July and 7 August 2020, Cohort 1b enrolled 25 adults aged 18-55 years at one site in Boston, USA. Ad26.COV2.S was a replication-incompetent adenovirus type 26 vector that expressed a prefusion-stabilized SARS-CoV-2 spike protein derived from the original Wuhan strain. About this clone itself: The antigen it recognizes is unknown. Per-base quality was not reported, and no clone a single base away is much larger than it.

The input for sequencing was peripheral blood, taken in a trial of Ad26.COV2.S vaccine versus placebo. The V gene is TRBV5-6 and the J gene is TRBJ2-1, with 7 bases in between that match TRBD2. The TCR originated in a person between 18 and 59 years old who received the Ad26.COV2.S COVID-19 vaccine or a placebo. CDR3 loop: CASSGSGGSSYNEQFF. The sequence in DNA is TGTGCCAGCAGCGGTTCGGGCGGGAGCTCCTACAATGAGCAGTTCTTC.